One sample yielded the 27 T cell receptor beta chains listed below, sequenced in a study of blood T cell repertoires in COVID-19. Assay used: immunoSEQ multiplex PCR; TCRdb lists only in-frame clones, some missing. The data show about 200,000 clones, with more than 65% seen just once and approximately 7.9% held by the top ten. The sequencing sample was made of PBMCs or T cells enriched from blood (not recorded which). The receptors shown here come from a man in his forties who had recovered from COVID-19.

This clone showed up just once. The V call is TRBV10-3, the J call TRBJ2-7; TRBD1 matches at 7 bases. The CDR3 consists of 17 residues. V trimming: 4 bases; J trimming: 4 bases; junction bases outside the gene matches: 16. The germline V gene encodes CDR1 ENHRY and CDR2 SYGVKD. CDR3 region: CAISASVPGGPVYEQYF. The CDR3 DNA reads as TGTGCCATCAGTGCTTCTGTACCAGGGGGACCCGTTTACGAGCAGTACTTC.

The V call is TRBV5-1, the J call TRBJ1-4, with 11 bases that match TRBD1. The J segment lost 7 bases and the V segment lost 0 bases, leaving 2 bases of the junction unmatched. The CDR3 is 15 amino acids. CDR1 and CDR2 (germline): SGHRS, YFSETQ. CDR3 sequence reads: CASSLEGTGGEKLFF. The CDR3 region has the DNA TGCGCCAGCAGCTTGGAAGGGACAGGGGGTGAAAAACTGTTTTTT.

The V and J genes are TRBV3-1 (or the pseudogene TRBV3-2) and TRBJ1-1, with 12 bases matching TRBD1. Germline assignment: CDR1 LGHDT and CDR2 YNNKEL (reference sequence). The V segment lost 0 bases and the J segment 5 bases; nucleotides outside the gene matches: 10. The CDR3 covers 18 residues. The CDR3 nucleotides are TGTGCCAGCAGCCAAGAGGGGTGGGACAGGGGGCGCGGGACTGAAGCTTTCTTT. Amino acids: CASSQEGWDRGRGTEAFF.

The chain joins TRBV27 to TRBJ2-1; D is possibly TRBD2 (5 bases). The germline V and J ends were trimmed by 6 bases and 0 bases, with 21 bases remaining between them. CDR1 and CDR2 from the germline V gene are MNHEY and SMNVEV (reference sequence). The CDR3 extends over 18 amino acids. The CDR3 protein is CASRYNPNTGSSYNEQFF. CDR3 coding DNA: TGTGCCAGCAGATATAACCCGAACACGGGGAGCTCCTACAATGAGCAGTTCTTC.

J is TRBJ1-5 and V is TRBV15, with no clear D. Germline loops: CDR1 LNHNV, CDR2 YYDKDF (reference sequence). Deletions cut 0 bases from V and 1 base from J, with 13 bases between. The CDR3 extends over 17 amino acids. The CDR3 region is CATSRDTSRLSNQPQHF. The CDR3 nucleotides are TGTGCCACCAGCAGAGATACCTCCAGGTTAAGCAATCAGCCCCAGCATTTT.

In its sample, this clone was seen a few times. The rearrangement links TRBV7-2 to TRBJ1-2; 7 nucleotides agree with TRBD1. Trimming removed 5 bases from V and 3 bases from J; junction bases left unmatched: 9. The germline V gene encodes CDR1 SGHTA and CDR2 FQGNSA. This CDR3 spans 15 amino acids. The CDR3 coding sequence is TGTGCCAGCAGCCGGGGGCGACAGGGCGACTATGGCTACACCTTC. Amino acid sequence: CASSRGRQGDYGYTF.

This clone was counted once. The chain has TRBV2 and TRBJ1-1; TRBD1 matches at 9 bases. Unmatched junction bases numbered 9, after V lost 7 bases and J lost 12 bases. Germline CDR1 and CDR2: SNHLY and FYNNEI. The CDR3 loop spans 12 amino acids. As DNA, the CDR3 is TGTGCCAGCAAAACCGACAGGGGGAGATCTTTCTTT. Its translation is CASKTDRGRSFF.

The chain combines TRBV4-1 with TRBJ1-2; 8 bases fit TRBD1. There are 16 residues in the CDR3. V lost 3 bases, J lost 3 bases, and 9 bases stayed unmatched. Germline V lookup: CDR1 MGHRA, CDR2 YSYEKL. The CDR3: CASSQRTGGRDYGYTF. The DNA for the CDR3 is TGCGCCAGCAGCCAGCGCACAGGGGGTCGAGACTATGGCTACACCTTC.

The V call is TRBV5-1, the J call TRBJ2-7; 8 positions agree with TRBD1. Germline values: CDR1 SGHRS, CDR2 YFSETQ. The V gene end was trimmed by 3 bases and the J gene end by 0 bases; junction bases not matched to a gene: 5. The length of the CDR3 is 15 residues. The CDR3 here is CASSYGQGDSYEQYF. The CDR3 DNA sequence: TGCGCCAGCAGCTACGGACAGGGTGACTCCTACGAGCAGTACTTC.

The chain employs TRBV11-2 and TRBJ2-7; 7 nucleotides line up with TRBD1. The V segment lost 10 bases and the J segment 0 bases; nucleotides outside the gene matches: 6. Germline lookup yields CDR1 SGHAT and CDR2 FQNNGV. The CDR3 covers 13 residues. The CDR3 nucleotides are TGTGCCACCGCAGGGGGACCCTCCTACGAGCAGTACTTC. Translated: CATAGGPSYEQYF.

This chain joins TRBV6-5 and TRBJ2-7; D may be TRBD1 (6 bases). Deletions cut 4 bases from V and 0 bases from J, with 13 bases between. Germline V CDR1 and CDR2: MNHEY, SVGAGI. This CDR3 comprises 15 residues. The CDR3 bases are TGTGCCAGCAGTTTGGGTCAGGGGTACTCCTACGAGCAGTACTTC. As protein: CASSLGQGYSYEQYF.

The chain combines TRBV5-4 with TRBJ1-1, with TRBD1 matching 7 bases. Germline CDR1 is SGHNT and CDR2 is YYREEE (reference sequence). The CDR3 is 13 amino acids. V shed 4 bases and J 7 bases; nucleotides not matched to a gene: 7. CDR3 sequence (DNA): TGTGCCAGCAGCGTCGACAGGGCTGGTGAAGCTTTCTTT. As protein: CASSVDRAGEAFF. Based on the CDR3 plus reference TRBV5-4 and TRBJ1-1, the full variable domain is ETGVTQSPTHLIKTRGQQVTLRCSSQSGHNTVSWYQQALGQGPQFIFQYYREEENGRGNFPPRFSGLQFPNYSSELNVNALELDDSALYLCASSVDRAGEAFFGQGTRLTVV.

This chain joins TRBV30 and TRBJ1-2, with D unclear. V was trimmed by 1 base and J by 7 bases, leaving 13 bases between them. Germline V gives CDR1 GTSNPN, CDR2 SVGIG (reference sequence). This CDR3 spans 13 amino acids. DNA for the CDR3: TGTGCCTGGAGTGCGGACTACCCCGGTGGCTACACCTTC. Encoded protein: CAWSADYPGGYTF.

This chain links TRBV29-1 with TRBJ1-2; D may be TRBD1 (6 bases). The germline V gene has CDR1 SQVTM and CDR2 ANQGSEA. Trimming left V 3 bases short and J 2 bases short, with 25 bases between. This CDR3 spans 18 amino acids. CDR3 in DNA: TGCAGCGTTGAGGTCACGGTGAGACAGGCAACAATGAACTATGGCTACACCTTC. Translation: CSVEVTVRQATMNYGYTF.

The chain links TRBV29-1 to TRBJ1-2, with TRBD1 matching over 9 bases. This CDR3 comprises 12 residues. Germline-derived CDR1 and CDR2 are SQVTM and ANQGSEA. The V gene end was trimmed by 6 bases and the J gene end by 6 bases; junction bases not matched to a gene: 5. In DNA form, the CDR3 reads TGCAGCGTAGGGACAGGGCCCGATGGCTACACCTTC. Residues: CSVGTGPDGYTF.

V and J are TRBV7-2 and TRBJ1-1; TRBD1 is a possible D gene (5 bases). This CDR3 is 14 amino acids long. Germline V gives CDR1 SGHTA, CDR2 FQGNSA. The V end lost 2 bases, the J end lost 1 base, and 8 bases lay between the germline ends. CDR3 amino acids: CASSLYRTNTEAFF. The CDR3 DNA reads TGTGCCAGCAGCTTATACAGGACGAACACTGAAGCTTTCTTT.

There are a few counts of this clone. This rearrangement joins TRBV4-3 to TRBJ2-5; 9 nucleotides agree with TRBD2. Germline V CDR1 and CDR2: LGHNA, YSLEER. Trimming removed 3 bases from V and 5 bases from J; junction bases left unmatched: 10. This CDR3 region has 16 residues. The CDR3, as DNA: TGCGCCAGCAGCCAGAGCGGGGGGCTAACGGGGGAGACCCAGTACTTC. Translating gives CASSQSGGLTGETQYF.

Points on this clone: Additional DNA sequences in this sample encode the identical CDR3. This chain links TRBV5-1 with TRBJ2-7, with 8 nucleotides matching TRBD1. V lost 4 bases and J lost 0; bases outside the gene matches: 3. The CDR3 runs 14 residues. Germline V gives CDR1 SGHRS, CDR2 YFSETQ. DNA of the CDR3: TGCGCCAGCAGCCCGGGGACAGGCTCCTACGAGCAGTACTTC. Translation gives CASSPGTGSYEQYF. The whole variable domain, remainder taken from reference TRBV5-1 and TRBJ2-7, is KAGVTQTPRYLIKTRGQQVTLSCSPISGHRSVSWYQQTPGQGLQFLFEYFSETQRNKGNFPGRFSGRQFSNSRSEMNVSTLELGDSALYLCASSPGTGSYEQYFGPGTRLTVT.

The J gene is TRBJ1-3, the V gene TRBV13; D is uncertain. V lost 5 bases and J lost 3, with 17 bases in between. This CDR3 is 16 amino acids long. Germline V gene sequence: CDR1 PRHDT, CDR2 FYEKMQ (reference sequence). The CDR3 sequence is CASSHRVSIFGNTIYF. DNA of the CDR3: TGTGCCAGCAGCCATCGGGTTTCCATCTTTGGAAACACCATATATTTT.

The chain combines TRBV12-5 with TRBJ1-1, with 10 bases identical to TRBD1. Germline lookup yields CDR1 LGHNT and CDR2 FRNRAP. There are 16 residues in the CDR3. V gave up 4 bases and J gave up 8 bases; unmatched junction bases: 13. CDR3 bases: TGTGCTAGTGGTTGGCACCACGGGACAGGGGTGTTAGAAGCTTTCTTT. Amino acids: CASGWHHGTGVLEAFF.

The chain is built from TRBV30 and TRBJ1-1; possible D gene TRBD1, 5 bases. V lost 0 bases to trimming and J lost 2 bases, with 7 bases between them. Looked up from germline, CDR1 is GTSNPN and CDR2 is SVGIG (reference sequence). The CDR3 spans 13 residues. This CDR3 reads CAWSVDRNTEAFF. The CDR3 coding sequence is TGTGCCTGGAGTGTAGACAGAAACACTGAAGCTTTCTTT.

V gene TRBV21-1 combines with J gene TRBJ1-1; the table's D call, TRBD1, was not checked against the DNA. TRBV21-1 is shown as a pseudogene. The CDR3 extends over 15 amino acids. The CDR3 spells CASSKEASRRTEAFF. The CDR3 DNA follows: TGTGCCAGCAGCAAAGAAGCCAGCAGGCGAACTGAAGCTTTCTTT.

This chain joins TRBV12-3 or TRBV12-4 and TRBJ2-7, with 8 bases that match TRBD1. This CDR3 spans 12 amino acids. Unmatched junction bases numbered 2, after V lost 6 bases and J lost 4 bases. The CDR3 sequence: CASSRTGYEQYF. The CDR3 bases are TGTGCCAGCAGCCGGACAGGGTACGAGCAGTACTTC.

The chain employs TRBV6-5 and TRBJ1-6, with D possibly being TRBD1 (6 bases). The germline V gene has CDR1 MNHEY and CDR2 SVGAGI. The CDR3 is 14 amino acids. V shed 5 bases and J shed 4 bases, with 9 bases lying between them. CDR3 amino acids: CASSPQGYNSPLHF. DNA for the CDR3: TGTGCCAGCAGTCCACAGGGATATAATTCACCCCTCCACTTT.

This clone appeared a single time. In DNA form, the CDR3 reads TGTGCCAGCAGCTTGGGGGGCAACTCCTACAATGAGCAGTTCTTC. The encoded protein is CASSLGGNSYNEQFF. This rearrangement joins TRBV5-4 to TRBJ2-1; possible D gene TRBD1, 5 bases. With 0 bases removed from V and 0 bases from J, the gap between germline ends came to 7 bases. The V gene's germline CDR1 is SGHNT and CDR2 YYREEE (reference sequence). CDR3 length: 15 residues.

Details on this clone: This same CDR3 is encoded by further DNA sequences in the sample. The rearrangement joins TRBV5-1 to TRBJ2-7; maybe TRBD1 (6 bases). The CDR3 length is 15 residues. Between the trimmed V and J ends, which lost 4 bases and 1 base, there was a span of 15 bases. CDR1 is SGHRS, CDR2 YFSETQ, per germline. CDR3 protein: CASSPSRTDSYEQYF. For the CDR3, the DNA is TGCGCCAGCAGCCCCTCCAGGACAGATTCCTACGAGCAGTACTTC.

The chain is built from TRBV7-2 and TRBJ2-7; D is perhaps TRBD1 (6 bases). This CDR3 is built from 17 residues. V was shortened by 0 bases and J by 0 bases, with 15 bases between the two germline ends. Per germline, CDR1 SGHTA and CDR2 FQGNSA. The CDR3 is CASSLATTPRGSYEQYF. CDR3 bases: TGTGCCAGCAGCTTAGCGACCACCCCCAGGGGCTCCTACGAGCAGTACTTC. The whole variable domain, filled in from reference TRBV7-2 and TRBJ2-7, reads GAGVSQSPSNKVTEKGKDVELRCDPISGHTALYWYRQSLGQGLEFLIYFQGNSAPDKSGLPSDRFSAERTGGSVSTLTIQRTQQEDSAVYLCASSLATTPRGSYEQYFGPGTRLTVT.